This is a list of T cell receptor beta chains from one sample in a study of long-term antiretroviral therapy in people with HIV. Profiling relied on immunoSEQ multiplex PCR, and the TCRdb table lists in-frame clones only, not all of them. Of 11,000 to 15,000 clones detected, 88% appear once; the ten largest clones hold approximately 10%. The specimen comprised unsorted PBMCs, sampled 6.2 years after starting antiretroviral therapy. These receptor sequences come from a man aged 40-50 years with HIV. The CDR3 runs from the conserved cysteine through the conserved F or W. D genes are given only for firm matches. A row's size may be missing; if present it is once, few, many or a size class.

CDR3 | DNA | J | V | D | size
CASSLLIRGAEGKTQYF | TGTGCCAGCAGTTTATTGATTAGGGGGGCCGAGGGCAAGACCCAGTACTTC | TRBJ2-5 | TRBV28 | . | hyperexpanded
CASSQDRGASYEQYF | TGCGCCAGCAGCCAAGACAGGGGGGCATCCTACGAGCAGTACTTC | TRBJ2-7 | TRBV4-3 | . | few
CASSSSRSGTGGYGYTF | TGTGCCAGCAGCTCATCACGTTCCGGGACAGGGGGCTATGGCTACACCTTC | TRBJ1-2 | TRBV7-2 | TRBD1 | .
CASSQDQWTQYF | TGCGCCAGCAGCCAAGATCAATGGACCCAGTACTTC | TRBJ2-5 | TRBV4-1 | . | .
CASSLPWPGAKNEQFF | TGTGCCAGCAGCCTACCTTGGCCAGGGGCGAAGAATGAGCAGTTCTTC | TRBJ2-1 | TRBV7-9 | . | .
CASGSQGVNEQYF | TGTGCTAGTGGATCACAGGGGGTCAACGAGCAGTACTTC | TRBJ2-7 | TRBV12-5 | TRBD1 | .
CASSSAGRIIYTF | TGTGCCAGCAGTTCAGCAGGTCGGATCATCTACACCTTC | TRBJ1-2 | TRBV28 | . | .
CASTLRGQGGRGSYNEQFF | TGTGCCAGCACTCTGAGGGGGCAGGGAGGTAGGGGCTCCTACAATGAGCAGTTCTTC | TRBJ2-1 | TRBV7-8 | . | .
CASSALVLGTEAFF | TGTGCCAGCAGCGCGTTAGTATTGGGCACTGAAGCTTTCTTT | TRBJ1-1 | TRBV9 | . | .
CASSLRTGFNRELFF | TGTGCCAGCAGCCTGCGGACAGGCTTCAACCGGGAGCTGTTTTTT | TRBJ2-2 | TRBV5-6 | TRBD1 | .
CASSGLAGVYEQYF | TGTGCCAGTAGCGGACTAGCGGGAGTTTACGAGCAGTACTTC | TRBJ2-7 | TRBV19 | TRBD2 | .
CASSQDRDLPTQYF | TGTGCCAGCAGCCAAGATAGGGATCTCCCGACGCAGTATTTT | TRBJ2-3 | TRBV4-2 | . | .
CAWGHLRGNYEQYF | TGTGCCTGGGGCCACCTGAGGGGAAATTACGAGCAGTACTTC | TRBJ2-7 | TRBV30 | . | .
CASSVGLAGVLGTDTQYF | TGTGCCAGCAGCGTCGGACTAGCGGGAGTTTTAGGCACAGATACGCAGTATTTT | TRBJ2-3 | TRBV9 | TRBD2 | .
CASSPPVLQGHEQYF | TGTGCCAGCTCACCACCGGTTCTGCAGGGACACGAGCAGTACTTC | TRBJ2-7 | TRBV18 | . | .
CASSYGGDTFF | TGTGCCAGCAGTTACGGGGGCGATACTTTCTTT | TRBJ1-1 | TRBV6-6 | . | .
CASSEVEHYGYTF | TGTGCCAGCAGTGAGGTGGAGCACTATGGCTACACCTTC | TRBJ1-2 | TRBV6-1 | . | .
CASSVTSGRTEQFF | TGTGCCAGCAGCGTAACTAGCGGGAGAACCGAGCAGTTCTTC | TRBJ2-1 | TRBV9 | TRBD2 | few
CSVPGQAQYF | TGCAGCGTCCCGGGACAGGCGCAGTATTTT | TRBJ2-3 | TRBV29-1 | TRBD1 | .
CASSVTGLGETQYF | TGTGCCAGTAGTGTCACAGGGTTGGGGGAGACCCAGTACTTC | TRBJ2-5 | TRBV19 | . | .
CASSFRTGETQYF | TGTGCCAGCAGCTTCCGGACGGGGGAGACCCAGTACTTC | TRBJ2-5 | TRBV9 | . | .
CASRGSGDAYEQYF | TGCGCCAGCCGGGGGTCCGGGGACGCCTACGAGCAGTACTTC | TRBJ2-7 | TRBV5-1 | . | once
CASSLSGTSGTIAYNEQFF | TGTGCCAGCAGTTTATCGGGGACTAGCGGGACTATAGCCTACAATGAGCAGTTCTTC | TRBJ2-1 | TRBV27 | TRBD2 | once
CASSRDNYEQYF | TGCGCCAGCAGCCGGGATAACTACGAGCAGTACTTC | TRBJ2-7 | TRBV4-1 | . | .
CASSQDHRGRDIQYF | TGCGCCAGCAGCCAAGATCATCGAGGGAGGGACATTCAGTACTTC | TRBJ2-4 | TRBV4-1 | TRBD2 | .
CASSPRGAGGNTGELFF | TGTGCCAGCTCACCACGGGGAGCGGGAGGCAACACCGGGGAGCTGTTTTTT | TRBJ2-2 | TRBV18 | TRBD2 | .
CASSYWGTGDQPQHF | TGTGCCAGCAGTTATTGGGGGACAGGGGATCAGCCCCAGCATTTT | TRBJ1-5 | TRBV6-6 | TRBD1 | .
CASTLSRLVLYEQYF | TGTGCCAGCACCCTCTCTCGTCTCGTCCTCTACGAGCAGTACTTC | TRBJ2-7 | TRBV6-5 | . | .
CASSLAGAGTEAFF | TGCGCCAGCAGCTTGGCCGGGGCTGGCACTGAAGCTTTCTTT | TRBJ1-1 | TRBV5-1 | . | .
CAWSLGGNNYGYTF | TGTGCCTGGAGTTTGGGCGGGAACAACTATGGCTACACCTTC | TRBJ1-2 | TRBV30 | . | .
CASSFRRTVYEQYF | TGTGCCAGCAGTTTCCGAAGGACAGTCTACGAGCAGTACTTC | TRBJ2-7 | TRBV27 | . | .
CASSLGGAAGETQYF | TGTGCCAGCAGCTTGGGAGGAGCTGCAGGGGAGACCCAGTACTTC | TRBJ2-5 | TRBV5-6 | . | .
CASSPNWGSNEKLFF | TGTGCCAGCAGTCCAAACTGGGGTTCTAATGAAAAACTGTTTTTT | TRBJ1-4 | TRBV27 | . | .
CAIDSGDSGNTIYF | TGTGCCATCGATTCGGGCGACTCTGGAAACACCATATATTTT | TRBJ1-3 | TRBV10-3 | . | .
CASSPRGPDTQYF | TGTGCCAGCAGCCCCAGGGGGCCAGATACGCAGTATTTT | TRBJ2-3 | TRBV7-9 | TRBD1 | .
CASSLSQGWNQPQHF | TGTGCCAGCAGTTTATCCCAGGGGTGGAATCAGCCCCAGCATTTT | TRBJ1-5 | TRBV28 | . | .
CASSLRGTSVRFF | TGTGCCAGCAGCTTAAGGGGAACTAGCGTTCGGTTCTTC | TRBJ2-1 | TRBV11-3 | TRBD2 | .
CASSLESRGTDTQYF | TGCGCCAGCAGCTTGGAAAGCAGGGGGACAGATACGCAGTATTTT | TRBJ2-3 | TRBV5-1 | TRBD1 | .
CASSSDWDPQETQYF | TGTGCCAGTAGTAGCGACTGGGACCCCCAAGAGACCCAGTACTTC | TRBJ2-5 | TRBV19 | . | .
CASSYLGQSNQPQHF | TGTGCCAGCAGTTACCTGGGACAGAGCAATCAGCCCCAGCATTTT | TRBJ1-5 | TRBV6-6 | TRBD1 | .
CASSPRQGPPYNEQFF | TGTGCCAGCAGCCCAAGACAGGGGCCTCCCTACAATGAGCAGTTCTTC | TRBJ2-1 | TRBV7-8 | TRBD1 | .
CASSLIGVGEAFF | TGTGCCAGCAGTTTAATAGGGGTCGGTGAAGCTTTCTTT | TRBJ1-1 | TRBV28 | . | .
CASSFGTGGYTGELFF | TGTGCCAGCAGTTTCGGGACAGGGGGCTATACCGGGGAGCTGTTTTTT | TRBJ2-2 | TRBV27 | TRBD1 | .
CASSSGTWSDEQYF | TGTGCCAGTAGTTCTGGGACTTGGAGCGACGAGCAGTACTTC | TRBJ2-7 | TRBV19 | . | .
CSVESPTAYEQYF | TGCAGCGTTGAATCTCCGACGGCCTACGAGCAGTACTTC | TRBJ2-7 | TRBV29-1 | . | .
CASSAPDGTDTQYF | TGTGCCAGCAGCGCCCCCGACGGGACAGATACGCAGTATTTT | TRBJ2-3 | TRBV9 | . | .
CSAGQGGSGYTEAFF | TGCTCGGCGGGACAGGGGGGTTCAGGTTACACTGAAGCTTTCTTT | TRBJ1-1 | TRBV28 | TRBD1 | few
CASSLSLSIDTQYF | TGTGCCAGCAGTTTATCGCTATCTATTGATACGCAGTATTTT | TRBJ2-3 | TRBV27 | . | once
CASSQERRIAGSQETQYF | TGCGCCAGCAGCCAAGAGAGGCGAATAGCGGGGTCCCAAGAGACCCAGTACTTC | TRBJ2-5 | TRBV4-3 | TRBD2 | .
CASSRQGRGEQYF | TGTGCCAGCAGTCGACAGGGGAGGGGGGAGCAGTACTTC | TRBJ2-7 | TRBV7-2 | . | .
CASRTSAYNEQFF | TGTGCCAGCAGGACTAGCGCCTACAATGAGCAGTTCTTC | TRBJ2-1 | TRBV27 | TRBD2 | .
CASSVAQGVSYEQYF | TGTGCCAGCAGCGTAGCACAGGGGGTGTCCTACGAGCAGTACTTC | TRBJ2-7 | TRBV9 | TRBD1 | .
CASSQEPGGAGSGYEQYF | TGCGCCAGCAGCCAAGAGCCGGGTGGGGCAGGCTCTGGCTACGAGCAGTACTTC | TRBJ2-7 | TRBV4-3 | . | .
CASSLSTPRGSYTGELFF | TGTGCCAGCAGTTTATCCACCCCTAGGGGGAGCTACACCGGGGAGCTGTTTTTT | TRBJ2-2 | TRBV27 | . | .
CASRDLQSSRRPQHF | TGTGCCAGCAGGGACCTACAGTCCTCTCGACGGCCCCAGCATTTT | TRBJ1-5 | TRBV27 | . | .
CASSLDAGGNQPQHF | TGTGCCAGCAGCTTAGACGCGGGCGGCAATCAGCCCCAGCATTTT | TRBJ1-5 | TRBV7-2 | . | .